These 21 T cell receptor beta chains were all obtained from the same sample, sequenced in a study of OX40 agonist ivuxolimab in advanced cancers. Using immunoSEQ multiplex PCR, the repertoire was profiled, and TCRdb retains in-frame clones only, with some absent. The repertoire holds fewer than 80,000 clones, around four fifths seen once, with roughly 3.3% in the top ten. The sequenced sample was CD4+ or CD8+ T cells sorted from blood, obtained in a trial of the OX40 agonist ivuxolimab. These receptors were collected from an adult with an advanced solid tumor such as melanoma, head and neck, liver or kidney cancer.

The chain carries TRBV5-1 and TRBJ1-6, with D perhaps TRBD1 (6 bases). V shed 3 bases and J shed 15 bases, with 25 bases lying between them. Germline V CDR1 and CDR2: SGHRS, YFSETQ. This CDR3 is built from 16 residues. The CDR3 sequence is CASSSDAGTPIMGLHF. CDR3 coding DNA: TGCGCCAGCAGCTCAGATGCCGGGACACCCATCATGGGCCTCCACTTT.

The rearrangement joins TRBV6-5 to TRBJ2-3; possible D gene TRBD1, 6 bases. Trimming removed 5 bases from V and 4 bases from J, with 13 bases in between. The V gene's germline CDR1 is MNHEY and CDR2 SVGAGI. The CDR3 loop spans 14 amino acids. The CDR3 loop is CASSIQGGPDTQYF. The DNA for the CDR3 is TGTGCCAGCAGTATACAGGGTGGCCCAGATACGCAGTATTTT.

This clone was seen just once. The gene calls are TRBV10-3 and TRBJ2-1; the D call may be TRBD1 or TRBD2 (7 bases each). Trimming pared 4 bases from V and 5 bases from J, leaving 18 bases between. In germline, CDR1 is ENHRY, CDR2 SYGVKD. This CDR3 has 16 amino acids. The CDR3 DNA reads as TGTGCCATCAGTGTCGGGGCAGGGGGGACTAACAATGAGCAGTTCTTC. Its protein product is CAISVGAGGTNNEQFF.

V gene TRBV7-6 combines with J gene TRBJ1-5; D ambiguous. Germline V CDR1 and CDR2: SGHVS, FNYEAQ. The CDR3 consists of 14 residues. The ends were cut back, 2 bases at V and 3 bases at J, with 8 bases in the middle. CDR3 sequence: CASSLMGLNQPQHF. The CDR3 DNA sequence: TGTGCCAGCAGCTTAATGGGCCTCAATCAGCCCCAGCATTTT.

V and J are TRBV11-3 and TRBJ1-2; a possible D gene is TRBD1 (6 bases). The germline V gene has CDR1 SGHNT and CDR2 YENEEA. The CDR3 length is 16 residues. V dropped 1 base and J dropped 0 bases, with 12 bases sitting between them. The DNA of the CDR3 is TGTGCCAGCAGCTTAGGGGGCGAGGGGGCTAACTATGGCTACACCTTC. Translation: CASSLGGEGANYGYTF.

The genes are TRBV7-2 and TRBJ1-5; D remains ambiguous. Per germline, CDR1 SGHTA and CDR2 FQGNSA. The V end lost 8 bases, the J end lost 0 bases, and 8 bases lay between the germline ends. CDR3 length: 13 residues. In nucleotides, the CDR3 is TGTGCCAGCGGAGAGGGTAGCAATCAGCCCCAGCATTTT. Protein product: CASGEGSNQPQHF. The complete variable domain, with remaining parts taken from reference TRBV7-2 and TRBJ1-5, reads GAGVSQSPSNKVTEKGKDVELRCDPISGHTALYWYRQSLGQGLEFLIYFQGNSAPDKSGLPSDRFSAERTGGSVSTLTIQRTQQEDSAVYLCASGEGSNQPQHFGDGTRLSIL.

DNA of the CDR3: TGTGCCAGCAGCTTCGGGGATGCGGACACTGAAGCTTTCTTT. This gives the protein CASSFGDADTEAFF. The V call is TRBV9, the J call TRBJ1-1; D not resolved. CDR3 size: 14 residues. The V end was cut by 4 bases, the J end by 3 bases, with 13 bases between. CDR1 and CDR2 from the germline V gene are SGDLS and YYNGEE. The full variable domain, its missing parts supplied by reference TRBV9 and TRBJ1-1, is DSGVTQTPKHLITATGQRVTLRCSPRSGDLSVYWYQQSLDQGLQFLIQYYNGEERAKGNILERFSAQQFPDLHSELNLSSLELGDSALYFCASSFGDADTEAFFGQGTRLTVV.

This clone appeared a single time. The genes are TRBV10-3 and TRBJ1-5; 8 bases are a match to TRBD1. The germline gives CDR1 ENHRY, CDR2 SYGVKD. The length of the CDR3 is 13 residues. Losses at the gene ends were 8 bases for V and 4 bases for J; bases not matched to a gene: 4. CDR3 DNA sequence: TGTGCCATCGGACAGGGCGTGAATCAGCCCCAGCATTTT. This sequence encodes CAIGQGVNQPQHF.

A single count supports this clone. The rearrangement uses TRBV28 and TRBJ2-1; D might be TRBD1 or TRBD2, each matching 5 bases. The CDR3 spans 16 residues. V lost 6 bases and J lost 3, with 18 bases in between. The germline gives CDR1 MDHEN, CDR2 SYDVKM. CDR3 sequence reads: CASRGVGQGYYNEQFF. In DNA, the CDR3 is TGTGCCAGCAGGGGGGTCGGGCAGGGATACTACAATGAGCAGTTCTTC.

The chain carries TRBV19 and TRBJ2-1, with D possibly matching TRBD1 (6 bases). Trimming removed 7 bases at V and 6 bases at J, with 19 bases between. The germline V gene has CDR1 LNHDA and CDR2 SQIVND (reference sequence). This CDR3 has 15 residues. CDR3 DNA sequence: TGTGCCAGTAATCCTGGGGGCGCCGGCGTCAATGAGCAGTTCTTC. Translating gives CASNPGGAGVNEQFF.

CDR3 nucleotide sequence: TGTGCCAGCACCCGAGGAGGGACAGGGGACTACGAGCAGTACTTC. Residues: CASTRGGTGDYEQYF. The V gene is TRBV9, the J gene TRBJ2-7, with 10 bases lining up with TRBD1. The CDR3 loop spans 15 amino acids. Germline-derived CDR1 and CDR2 are SGDLS and YYNGEE. V gave up 6 bases and J gave up 3 bases; unmatched junction bases: 9.

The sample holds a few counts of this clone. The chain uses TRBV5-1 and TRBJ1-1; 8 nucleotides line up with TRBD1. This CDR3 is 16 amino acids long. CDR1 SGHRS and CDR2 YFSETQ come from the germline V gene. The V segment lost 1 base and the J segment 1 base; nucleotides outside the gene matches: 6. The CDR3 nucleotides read TGCGCCAGCAGCTTGAAGGCGGGACAGGCGAACACTGAAGCTTTCTTT. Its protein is CASSLKAGQANTEAFF.

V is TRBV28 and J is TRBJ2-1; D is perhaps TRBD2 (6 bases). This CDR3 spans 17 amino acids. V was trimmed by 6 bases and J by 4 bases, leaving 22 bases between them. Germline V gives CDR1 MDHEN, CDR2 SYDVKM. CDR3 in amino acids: CASRWYRDSTIYNEQFF. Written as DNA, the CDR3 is TGTGCCAGCAGGTGGTACCGGGACTCGACGATTTACAATGAGCAGTTCTTC. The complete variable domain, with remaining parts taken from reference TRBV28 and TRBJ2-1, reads DVKVTQSSRYLVKRTGEKVFLECVQDMDHENMFWYRQDPGLGLRLIYFSYDVKMKEKGDIPEGYSVSREKKERFSLILESASTNQTSMYLCASRWYRDSTIYNEQFFGPGTRLTVL.

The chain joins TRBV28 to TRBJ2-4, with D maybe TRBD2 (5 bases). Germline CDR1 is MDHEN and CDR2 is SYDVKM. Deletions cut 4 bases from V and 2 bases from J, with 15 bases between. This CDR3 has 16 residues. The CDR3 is CASSSGAEGTKNIQYF. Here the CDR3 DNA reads TGTGCCAGCAGTTCGGGTGCAGAGGGAACCAAAAACATTCAGTACTTC.

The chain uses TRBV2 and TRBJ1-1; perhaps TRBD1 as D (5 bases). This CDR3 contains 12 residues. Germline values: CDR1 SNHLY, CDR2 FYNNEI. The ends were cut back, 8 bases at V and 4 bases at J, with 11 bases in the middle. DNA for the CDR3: TGTGCCAGCCGGGGGGGTGGCACTGAAGCTTTCTTT. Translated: CASRGGGTEAFF.

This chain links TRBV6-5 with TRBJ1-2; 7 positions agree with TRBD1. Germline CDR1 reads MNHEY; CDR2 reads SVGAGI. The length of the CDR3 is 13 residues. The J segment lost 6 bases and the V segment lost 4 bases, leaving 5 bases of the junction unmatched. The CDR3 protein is CASSWDSLNGYTF. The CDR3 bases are TGTGCCAGCAGTTGGGACAGTCTCAATGGCTACACCTTC.

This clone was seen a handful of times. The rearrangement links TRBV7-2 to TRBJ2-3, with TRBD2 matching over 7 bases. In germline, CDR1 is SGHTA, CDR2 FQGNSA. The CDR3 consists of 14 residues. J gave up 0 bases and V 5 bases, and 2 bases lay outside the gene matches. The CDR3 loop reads CASSPTSSTDTQYF. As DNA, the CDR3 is TGTGCCAGCAGCCCGACTAGCAGCACAGATACGCAGTATTTT. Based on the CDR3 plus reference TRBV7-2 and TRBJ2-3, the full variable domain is GAGVSQSPSNKVTEKGKDVELRCDPISGHTALYWYRQSLGQGLEFLIYFQGNSAPDKSGLPSDRFSAERTGGSVSTLTIQRTQQEDSAVYLCASSPTSSTDTQYFGPGTRLTVL.

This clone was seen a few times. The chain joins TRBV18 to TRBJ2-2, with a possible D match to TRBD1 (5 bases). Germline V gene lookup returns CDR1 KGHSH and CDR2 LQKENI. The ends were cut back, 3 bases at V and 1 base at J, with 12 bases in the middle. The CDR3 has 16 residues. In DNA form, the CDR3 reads TGTGCCAGCTCACCCGGACAATCATTGAACACCGGGGAGCTGTTTTTT. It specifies CASSPGQSLNTGELFF. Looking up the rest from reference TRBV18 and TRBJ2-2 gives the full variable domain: NAGVMQNPRHLVRRRGQEARLRCSPMKGHSHVYWYRQLPEEGLKFMVYLQKENIIDESGMPKERFSAEFPKEGPSILRIQQVVRGDSAAYFCASSPGQSLNTGELFFGEGSRLTVL.

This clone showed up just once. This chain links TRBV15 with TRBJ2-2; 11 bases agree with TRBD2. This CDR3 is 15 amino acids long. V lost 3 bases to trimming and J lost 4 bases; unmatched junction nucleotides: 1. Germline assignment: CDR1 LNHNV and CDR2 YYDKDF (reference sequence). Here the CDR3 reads CATSRGTSGTGELFF. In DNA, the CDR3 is TGTGCCACCAGCAGGGGGACTAGCGGCACCGGGGAGCTGTTTTTT.

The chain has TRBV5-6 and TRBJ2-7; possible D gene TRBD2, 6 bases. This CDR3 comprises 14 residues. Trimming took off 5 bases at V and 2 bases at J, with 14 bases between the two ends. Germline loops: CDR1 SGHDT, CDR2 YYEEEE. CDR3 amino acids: CASSPLGGAYEQYF. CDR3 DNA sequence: TGTGCCAGCAGTCCTTTGGGGGGAGCCTACGAGCAGTACTTC.

The DNA of the CDR3 is TGTGCCAGCAGCGTAGCCGGCACCGGGGAGCTGTTTTTT. The encoded protein is CASSVAGTGELFF. This rearrangement joins TRBV9 to TRBJ2-2; no reliable D call. Germline V lookup: CDR1 SGDLS, CDR2 YYNGEE. CDR3 size: 13 residues. Trimming removed 0 bases at V and 4 bases at J, with 4 bases between.